The entry that follows covers one T cell receptor beta chain sequence. Its antigen is undetermined. This sample stems from a study of graft-versus-host responses after intestinal transplantation. Turning to the study itself: Each patient got anti-thymocyte globulin induction, then tacrolimus and steroids for around three years. Study-level findings and limits: Circulating GvH clones peaking coincided with falling HvG clones soon after transplant. Recipient marrow showed GvH clones, some seen first in ileum or blood.

Profiling relied on immunoSEQ multiplex PCR, and the TCRdb table lists in-frame clones only, not all of them. The sample has 95,000 to 110,000 clones; 87% are singletons. CDR1 and CDR2 (germline): SGHRS, YFSETQ. Trimming took 0 bases from V and 9 from J; bases not matched to a gene: 9. This CDR3 is 16 amino acids long. The TCR sequence derives from a human donor who was the organ donor for an intestinal transplant. Sequences were derived from unstimulated CD4+ T cells sorted from spleen or lymph node cells, sampled before transplant. The rearrangement links TRBV5-1 to TRBJ1-4; 9 bases agree with TRBD1. This chain's CDR3 is CASSLDQPGQGQKLFF. CDR3 nucleotides: TGCGCCAGCAGCTTGGATCAACCGGGACAGGGCCAAAAACTGTTTTTT.